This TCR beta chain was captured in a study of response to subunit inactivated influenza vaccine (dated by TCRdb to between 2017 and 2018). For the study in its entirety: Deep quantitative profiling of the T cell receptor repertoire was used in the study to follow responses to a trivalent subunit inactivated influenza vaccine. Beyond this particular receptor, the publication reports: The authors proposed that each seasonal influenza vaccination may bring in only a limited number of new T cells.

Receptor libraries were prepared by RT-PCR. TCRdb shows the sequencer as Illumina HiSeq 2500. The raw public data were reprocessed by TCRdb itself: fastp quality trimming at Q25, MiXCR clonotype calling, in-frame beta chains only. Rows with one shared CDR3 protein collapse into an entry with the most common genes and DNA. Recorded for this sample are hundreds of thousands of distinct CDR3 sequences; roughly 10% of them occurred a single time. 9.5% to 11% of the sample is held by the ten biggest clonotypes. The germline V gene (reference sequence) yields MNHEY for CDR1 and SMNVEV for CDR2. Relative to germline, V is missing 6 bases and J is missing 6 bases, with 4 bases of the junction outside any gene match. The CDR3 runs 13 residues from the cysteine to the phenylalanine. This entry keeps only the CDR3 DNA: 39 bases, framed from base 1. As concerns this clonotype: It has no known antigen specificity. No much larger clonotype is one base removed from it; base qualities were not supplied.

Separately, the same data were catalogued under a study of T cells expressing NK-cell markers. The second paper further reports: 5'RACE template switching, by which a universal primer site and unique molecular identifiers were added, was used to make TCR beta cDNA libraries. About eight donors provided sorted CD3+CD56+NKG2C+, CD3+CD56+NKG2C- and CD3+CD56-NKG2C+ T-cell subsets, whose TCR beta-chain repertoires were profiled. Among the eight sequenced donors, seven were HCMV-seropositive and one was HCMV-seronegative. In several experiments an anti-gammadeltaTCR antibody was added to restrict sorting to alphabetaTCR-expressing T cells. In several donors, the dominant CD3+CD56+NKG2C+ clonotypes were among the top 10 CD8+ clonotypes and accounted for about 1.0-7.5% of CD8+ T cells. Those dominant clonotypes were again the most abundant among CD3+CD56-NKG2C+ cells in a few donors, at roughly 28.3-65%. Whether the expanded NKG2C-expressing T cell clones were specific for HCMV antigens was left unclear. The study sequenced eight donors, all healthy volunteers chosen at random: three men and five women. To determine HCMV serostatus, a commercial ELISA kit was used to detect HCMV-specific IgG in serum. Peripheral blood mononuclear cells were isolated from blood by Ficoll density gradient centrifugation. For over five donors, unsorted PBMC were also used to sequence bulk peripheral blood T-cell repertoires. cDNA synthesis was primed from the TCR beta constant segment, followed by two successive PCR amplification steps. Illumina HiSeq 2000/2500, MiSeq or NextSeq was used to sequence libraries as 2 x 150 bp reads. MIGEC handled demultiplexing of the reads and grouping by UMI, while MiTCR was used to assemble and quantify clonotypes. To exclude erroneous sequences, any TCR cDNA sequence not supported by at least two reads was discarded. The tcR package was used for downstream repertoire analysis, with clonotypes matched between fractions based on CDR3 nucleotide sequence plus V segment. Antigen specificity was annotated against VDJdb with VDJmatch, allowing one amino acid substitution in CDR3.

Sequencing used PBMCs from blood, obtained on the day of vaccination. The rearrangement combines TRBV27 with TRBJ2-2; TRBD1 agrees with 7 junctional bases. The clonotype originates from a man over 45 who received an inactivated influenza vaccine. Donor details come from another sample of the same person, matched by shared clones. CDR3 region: CASRLQGPGELFF. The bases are TGTGCCAGCAGATTACAGGGGCCCGGGGAGCTGTTTTTT.